This note documents a single T cell receptor beta chain sequence. The antigen remains undetermined. This specimen comes from a study of T cells expressing NK-cell markers. The study's findings and limits: Four donors' CD3+CD56-NKG2C+ cells were dominated by the same clonotypes.

CDR1 and CDR2 from the germline V gene are DFQATT and SNEGSKA (reference sequence). The length of the CDR3 is 14 residues. With the 5' RACE reads reprocessed, TCRdb shows one record per CDR3 protein and no DNA. Its table records roughly 180,000 distinct CDR3 sequences. The sequencing input was blood T cells: a sorted CD56 or NKG2C T cell subset, CD4+ or CD8+ T cells, or bulk PBMC T cells (not recorded which). The chain uses TRBV20-1 and TRBJ2-5; absent DNA, TCRdb's TRBD1 call cannot be checked. The sequence derives from a man aged 18 to 69 in good health. This CDR3 is CSASPPDREETQYF.